Presented here are 32 T cell receptor beta chains from one specimen sequenced in a study of T cell repertoires in cytomegalovirus infection. From the reads, TCRdb called clonotypes with MiXCR, one entry per CDR3 protein. This table holds 200,000 to 300,000 distinct CDR3 sequences, around 12% found once. Sequenced input: PBMCs. The receptors originated from a human donor in good health (CMV status not recorded). Some clones in this sample may be carry-over from other donors' samples.

This clonotype showed up many times. The CDR3 here is CASSLGPGAAGNTIYF. In nucleotides, the CDR3 is TGTGCCAGCAGCCTAGGCCCGGGGGCGGCCGGAAACACCATATATTTT. The J gene is TRBJ1-3, the V gene TRBV7-2; tentatively, D is TRBD1 (6 bases). CDR3 length equals 16 residues. CDR1 is SGHTA and CDR2 is FQGNSA in the germline V gene. Trimming removed 5 bases at V and 4 bases at J, with 18 bases between.

This clonotype has a count of ten or more. V is TRBV6-2 or TRBV6-3 and J is TRBJ2-3; no definite D call. The CDR3 length is 15 residues. The V end lost 0 bases, the J end lost 2 bases, and 9 bases lay between the germline ends. Germline loops: CDR1 MNHEY, CDR2 SVGEGT. The CDR3 nucleotides read TGTGCCAGCAGTTACTCGGCTCGGGCCACAGATACGCAGTATTTT. It codes for CASSYSARATDTQYF.

This clonotype appeared many times. The chain has TRBV12-3 or TRBV12-4 and TRBJ1-1; D not certain. The CDR3 runs 12 residues. The V end lost 6 bases, the J end lost 2 bases, and 7 bases lay between the germline ends. CDR3 region: CASREGNTEAFF. CDR3 DNA sequence: TGTGCCAGCAGGGAGGGAAACACTGAAGCTTTCTTT.

This clonotype has a count of ten or more. The chain combines TRBV4-1 with TRBJ2-1; D call uncertain. Between the trimmed V and J ends, which lost 3 bases and 6 bases, there was a span of 6 bases. Germline V gene lookup returns CDR1 MGHRA and CDR2 YSYEKL. This CDR3 spans 12 amino acids. CDR3 nucleotide sequence: TGCGCCAGCAGCCATAACAGCAATGAGCAGTTCTTC. Translating gives CASSHNSNEQFF.

The V call is TRBV6-2 or TRBV6-3, the J call TRBJ2-2, with 7 bases identical to TRBD1. Trimming cost V 5 bases and J 2 bases; bases outside gene matches: 11. The germline gives CDR1 MNHEY, CDR2 SVGEGT. The CDR3 length is 17 residues. This chain's CDR3 is CASSPVTRQGNTGELFF. CDR3 coding DNA: TGTGCCAGCAGTCCAGTCACCAGACAGGGAAACACCGGGGAGCTGTTTTTT.

Of note for this clonotype: One base away lies a much larger clone, so this may be a sequencing read error. V is TRBV29-1 and J is TRBJ2-1; D is possibly TRBD1 or TRBD2 (6 bases each). Germline V CDR1 and CDR2: SQVTM, ANQGSEA. This CDR3 has 13 amino acids. Trimming took off 4 bases at V and 8 bases at J, with 15 bases between the two ends. CDR3 coding DNA: TGCAGCGTTGTGGGCTCCGGGGGCGATGAGCAGTTCTTC. Translating gives CSVVGSGGDEQFF.

This clonotype showed up many times. CDR3 loop: CASSSRQGAYEQYF. CDR3 bases: TGTGCCAGCAGCTCACGACAGGGGGCCTACGAGCAGTACTTC. This chain uses TRBV7-2 with TRBJ2-7; 9 bases agree with TRBD1. The germline V gene encodes CDR1 SGHTA and CDR2 FQGNSA. This CDR3 is 14 amino acids long. V shed 4 bases and J 2 bases; nucleotides not matched to a gene: 3.

This clonotype was observed at least ten times. The rearrangement joins TRBV7-2 to TRBJ1-3; D ambiguous. The V end lost 1 base, the J end lost 0 bases, and 4 bases lay between the germline ends. The CDR3 covers 14 residues. Germline V lookup: CDR1 SGHTA, CDR2 FQGNSA. CDR3 coding DNA: TGTGCCAGCAGCTTAGACACCTCTGGAAACACCATATATTTT. As protein: CASSLDTSGNTIYF.

This clonotype was found a few times. The rearrangement joins TRBV28 to TRBJ1-2; D gene uncertain. The germline CDR1 and CDR2 sequences are MDHEN and SYDVKM. Trimming removed 5 bases from V and 4 bases from J, with 20 bases in between. The CDR3 is 16 residues long. Here the CDR3 reads CASSPQDPRRGYGYTF. As DNA, the CDR3 is TGTGCCAGCAGTCCCCAAGACCCGCGGCGGGGCTATGGCTACACCTTC.

This clonotype was detected many times. The CDR3 here is CASRTLGGYTF. CDR3 coding DNA: TGTGCCAGTAGGACTCTCGGCGGCTACACCTTC. The chain carries TRBV19 and TRBJ1-2, with D uncertain. CDR3 length: 11 residues. Per the germline V gene, CDR1 is LNHDA and CDR2 is SQIVND (reference sequence). With 6 bases removed from V and 8 bases from J, the gap between germline ends came to 10 bases. Combining the CDR3 with reference TRBV19 and TRBJ1-2 gives the whole variable domain DGGITQSPKYLFRKEGQNVTLSCEQNLNHDAMYWYRQDPGQGLRLIYYSQIVNDFQKGDIAEGYSVSREKKESFPLTVTSAQKNPTAFYLCASRTLGGYTFGSGTRLTVV.

This clonotype was observed at least ten times. J is TRBJ1-5 and V is TRBV19; D is perhaps TRBD1 (5 bases). The CDR3 length is 13 residues. The V and J ends lost 5 bases and 1 base respectively, with 6 bases between them. The germline gives CDR1 LNHDA, CDR2 SQIVND (reference sequence). The CDR3 sequence: CASSQGSNQPQHF. The CDR3 nucleotides are TGTGCCAGTAGTCAGGGAAGCAATCAGCCCCAGCATTTT.

The rearrangement uses TRBV5-1 and TRBJ1-3, with 7 bases that match TRBD1. CDR1 and CDR2 from the germline V gene are SGHRS and YFSETQ. The V segment lost 0 bases and the J segment 4 bases; nucleotides outside the gene matches: 4. The CDR3 loop spans 15 amino acids. The CDR3 DNA reads as TGCGCCAGCAGCTTGGCAGGGACAGAAGGAAACACCATATATTTT. It encodes CASSLAGTEGNTIYF.

This clonotype was detected ten times or more. CDR3 DNA sequence: TGTGCCAGCACCACGGGCACGCGCACTGAAGCTTTCTTT. Amino acid sequence: CASTTGTRTEAFF. This chain uses TRBV28 with TRBJ1-1, with no clear D. V lost 7 bases and J lost 4, with 13 bases in between. The CDR3 extends over 13 amino acids. Germline lookup yields CDR1 MDHEN and CDR2 SYDVKM.

The sample holds a few counts of this clonotype. The V call is TRBV6-2 or TRBV6-3, the J call TRBJ1-5; D might be TRBD1 (6 bases). The V gene lost 6 bases and the J gene lost 5 bases, with 11 bases spanning the gap. CDR1 is MNHEY, CDR2 SVGEGT, per germline. This CDR3 is built from 13 residues. The CDR3: CASSLNRDQPQHF. In DNA form, the CDR3 reads TGTGCCAGCAGCCTCAACAGGGATCAGCCCCAGCATTTT.

This clonotype was seen at least ten times. V is TRBV10-3 and J is TRBJ1-1; possibly TRBD1 for D (5 bases). V was pared by 2 bases and J by 2 bases, with 9 bases between. The germline gives CDR1 ENHRY, CDR2 SYGVKD. The CDR3 totals 14 residues. Here the CDR3 DNA reads TGTGCCATCAGTGAGGCGGGGGGTAACACTGAAGCTTTCTTT. It encodes CAISEAGGNTEAFF.

Many counts were recorded for this clonotype. V usage is TRBV7-2 and J usage is TRBJ2-7; TRBD2 matches 8 bases. V shed 5 bases and J 3 bases; nucleotides not matched to a gene: 12. Germline V gene sequence: CDR1 SGHTA, CDR2 FQGNSA. This CDR3 has 16 amino acids. The CDR3 DNA follows: TGTGCCAGCAGCCTCAGAGGGGGACTAGAATACTACGAGCAGTACTTC. Protein product: CASSLRGGLEYYEQYF.

This clonotype was observed at least ten times. The V call is TRBV7-8, the J call TRBJ1-5; the D is unclear. The CDR3 spans 15 residues. Germline lookup yields CDR1 SGHVS and CDR2 FQNEAQ. The V and J ends lost 1 base and 5 bases respectively, with 12 bases between them. The CDR3: CASSLVSGGDQPQHF. Here the CDR3 DNA reads TGTGCCAGCAGCTTAGTGTCCGGTGGAGATCAGCCCCAGCATTTT.

This clonotype occurred a few times. The rearrangement links TRBV20-1 to TRBJ2-1, with 7 bases aligning to TRBD2. CDR1 DFQATT and CDR2 SNEGSKA come from the germline V gene (reference sequence). This CDR3 has 13 residues. V lost 7 bases to trimming and J lost 3 bases; unmatched junction nucleotides: 6. CDR3 in amino acids: CSVSGGGYNEQFF. The CDR3, as DNA: TGCAGTGTATCCGGCGGGGGCTACAATGAGCAGTTCTTC.

A few counts support this clonotype. The V call is TRBV20-1, the J call TRBJ1-4, with 7 bases identical to TRBD1. V lost 5 bases and J lost 8; bases outside the gene matches: 11. The CDR3 spans 14 residues. CDR1 DFQATT and CDR2 SNEGSKA come from the germline V gene (reference sequence). The CDR3 loop reads CSAFQGVIGEKLFF. The CDR3 coding sequence is TGCAGTGCTTTTCAGGGGGTTATTGGGGAAAAACTGTTTTTT.

Worth noting for this clonotype: A much larger clone differs by one base, so this may be a read error. The DNA is omitted, as the CDR3 cannot be located on it reliably, and the CDR3 follows TCRdb's listing. The chain is built from TRBV6-5 and TRBJ2-3; the D call of TRBD1 is as the table states it, not checked on the DNA. The CDR3 contains 12 residues when both ends are counted. Germline assignment: CDR1 MNHEY and CDR2 SVGAGI. The CDR3 sequence is CASMWGAGSEDF.

This clonotype was seen many times. The chain recombines TRBV7-2 with TRBJ1-5; no clear D. The length of the CDR3 is 17 residues. V gave up 1 base and J gave up 4 bases, with 17 bases separating them. Looked up from germline, CDR1 is SGHTA and CDR2 is FQGNSA. This CDR3 is CASSLDSRRRENQPQHF. CDR3 in DNA: TGTGCCAGCAGCTTAGACTCTAGACGGAGGGAGAATCAGCCCCAGCATTTT.

This clonotype was observed at least ten times. The gene calls are TRBV7-2 and TRBJ1-5; D unclear. The CDR3 contains 12 residues. Trimming left V 1 base short and J 6 bases short, with 4 bases between. In germline, CDR1 is SGHTA, CDR2 FQGNSA. The CDR3 loop reads CASSLESQPQHF. The CDR3 DNA follows: TGTGCCAGCAGCTTAGAGAGTCAGCCCCAGCATTTT.

This clonotype was recorded many times. V usage is TRBV7-2 and J usage is TRBJ1-5, with a weak D call TRBD1 (6 bases). The CDR3 runs to 15 residues. CDR1 and CDR2 (germline): SGHTA, FQGNSA. V was pared by 5 bases and J by 1 base, with 12 bases between. CDR3 sequence: CASSPFRGSNQPQHF. CDR3 DNA: TGTGCCAGCAGCCCTTTTAGGGGGAGCAATCAGCCCCAGCATTTT.

This clonotype was recorded many times. The chain has TRBV28 and TRBJ2-5, with a possible D match to TRBD1 (6 bases). Trimming stripped 3 bases from V and 5 bases from J, with 13 bases between. Germline-derived CDR1 and CDR2 are MDHEN and SYDVKM. The CDR3 consists of 14 residues. The CDR3 sequence is CASSFRQGMETQYF. Here the CDR3 DNA reads TGTGCCAGCAGTTTTAGGCAGGGGATGGAGACCCAGTACTTC.

The chain recombines TRBV23-1 with TRBJ2-3; 8 bases match TRBD1. TRBV23-1 is recorded as an ORF, its role being uncertain. The V segment lost 0 bases and the J segment 1 base; nucleotides outside the gene matches: 9. The CDR3 is made up of 18 amino acids. CDR3 coding DNA: TGCGCCAGCAGTCAATCAACAGGGGGAGACCTTGGCACAGATACGCAGTATTTT. This sequence encodes CASSQSTGGDLGTDTQYF.

Concerning this clonotype itself: A much larger clone differs by one base, so this may be a read error. The CDR3: CASWPGGRELYNEQLF. In DNA, the CDR3 is TGTGCCAGCTGGCCCGGGGGGCGGGAGCTCTACAATGAGCAGCTCTTC. This chain links TRBV5-5 with TRBJ2-1, with D possibly TRBD2 on 7 matching bases. The CDR3 consists of 16 residues. CDR1 and CDR2 from the germline V gene are SGHKS and YYEKEE (reference sequence).

CDR3 region: CASSLGLTGNYGYTF. In DNA form, the CDR3 reads TGTGCCAGCAGTTTAGGACTTACCGGGAACTATGGCTACACCTTC. J is TRBJ1-2 and V is TRBV27; D is uncertain. Germline assignment: CDR1 MNHEY and CDR2 SMNVEV (reference sequence). The V end lost 2 bases, the J end lost 2 bases, and 12 bases lay between the germline ends. This CDR3 contains 15 residues.

This chain joins TRBV9 and TRBJ1-2, with 11 bases that match TRBD1. Germline values: CDR1 SGDLS, CDR2 YYNGEE. V lost 4 bases to trimming and J lost 5 bases; unmatched junction nucleotides: 7. The length of the CDR3 is 15 residues. CDR3 protein: CASSSAGTGGYGYTF. CDR3 DNA: TGTGCCAGCAGCTCCGCGGGGACAGGGGGATATGGCTACACCTTC.

This clonotype was counted a few times. The rearrangement links TRBV10-3 to TRBJ1-2; D is possibly TRBD1 (6 bases). V gave up 6 bases and J gave up 1 base, with 12 bases separating them. Germline CDR1 and CDR2: ENHRY and SYGVKD. CDR3 length equals 14 residues. The CDR3 bases are TGTGCCATCAGACGAGCAGGGGATAACTATGGCTACACCTTC. Translated: CAIRRAGDNYGYTF.

This clonotype came up many times. V usage is TRBV7-2 and J usage is TRBJ2-7; D remains unclear. V lost 3 bases and J 6 bases, leaving 12 bases between the germline ends. Per the germline V gene, CDR1 is SGHTA and CDR2 is FQGNSA. The CDR3 has 13 amino acids. The CDR3 nucleotides read TGTGCCAGCAGCTTGTCTCTCGGGTCCGAGCAGTACTTC. Translating gives CASSLSLGSEQYF.

The V gene is TRBV19, the J gene TRBJ2-7, with TRBD1 matching 7 bases. Germline loops: CDR1 LNHDA, CDR2 SQIVND (reference sequence). The trim removed 6 bases at V and 3 bases at J, leaving 5 bases unmatched. The CDR3 runs 13 residues. The CDR3 sequence: CASSPTGVYEQYF. Written as DNA, the CDR3 is TGTGCCAGTAGCCCTACAGGGGTCTACGAGCAGTACTTC.

The chain is built from TRBV7-9 and TRBJ1-3; D is ambiguous. The germline CDR1 and CDR2 sequences are SEHNR and FQNEAQ (reference sequence). This CDR3 is built from 12 residues. V lost 8 bases and J 4 bases, leaving 9 bases between the germline ends. CDR3 nucleotides: TGTGCCAGCCCCTCATCGGGAAACACCATATATTTT. Amino acid sequence: CASPSSGNTIYF.